This record covers a single TCR beta chain. Antigen specificity is unknown. This sample stems from a study of cytomegalovirus exposure and HLA in healthy donors. Germline V gives CDR1 MGHRA, CDR2 YSYEKL. The V and J ends lost 4 bases and 10 bases respectively, with 11 bases between them. The CDR3 sequence is 12 residues long. Notes on the study in general: Highly shared sequence variants in one cluster were likely a sequencing artifact. Sequences of the TCR beta chain were said to predict the HLA-A and HLA-B alleles of most subjects accurately. In terms of immune exposure information, only CMV serostatus was available.

A multiplex PCR was run with 60 Vbeta primers and 13 Jbeta primers. Produced via immunoSEQ multiplex PCR; TCRdb's table is partial and in-frame only. This table has some 150,000 clones, more than 60% appearing once. The sample comprised PBMCs. The TCR was taken from a male donor in good health and CMV-seronegative. The chain joins TRBV4-1 to TRBJ2-1, with D perhaps matching TRBD2 (5 bases). In DNA, the CDR3 is TGCGCCAGCAGCCTAGGGCGGAGGGAGCAGTTCTTC. Encoded protein: CASSLGRREQFF.